This TCR beta chain was profiled in a study of T cell responses to AZD1222 COVID-19 vaccine. Libraries were prepared by immunoSEQ multiplex PCR; TCRdb keeps only in-frame clonotypes and omits some of them. This table has about 40,000 clones, over 80% appearing once. Of note for this clone: The antigen is not known.

CDR1 and CDR2 (germline): MNHEY, SMNVEV (reference sequence). There are 14 residues in the CDR3. Deletions cut 2 bases from V and 4 bases from J, with 10 bases between. The study's findings and limits: Targets within unmutated variant regions were reportedly found for nearly half of spike-specific TCRs.

Sample: peripheral blood, taken 28 days after the second AZD1222 dose. The source of this sequence is an adult who received the AZD1222 COVID-19 vaccine. The chain uses TRBV27 and TRBJ2-3; TRBD1 is a possible D gene (5 bases). CDR3 sequence (DNA): TGTGCCAGCAGTTTAGCAGCAGGGCCAGATACGCAGTATTTT. Its protein product is CASSLAAGPDTQYF.